The next 11 T cell receptor beta chains were all read from a single sample in a study of cytomegalovirus exposure and HLA in healthy donors. 60 Vbeta and 13 Jbeta primers were used in PCR. The table came from immunoSEQ multiplex PCR; TCRdb's copy has only in-frame clones and leaves some out. The table lists more than 90,000 clones, approximately 78% of them singletons, with roughly 23% in the top ten. Sequenced sample: PBMCs. The receptors shown here come from a man aged 25-45 years in good health and CMV-seropositive.

This clone was counted only a few times. The V call is TRBV2, the J call TRBJ2-7; 9 bases match TRBD2. The germline V gene has CDR1 SNHLY and CDR2 FYNNEI. V was pared by 8 bases and J by 2 bases, with 7 bases of the junction left unmatched. This CDR3 region has 14 residues. CDR3: CASLSGGLAYEQYF. In DNA form, the CDR3 reads TGTGCCAGCCTTAGCGGGGGTCTAGCCTACGAGCAGTACTTC.

The chain has TRBV18 and TRBJ1-4; possible D gene TRBD1, 5 bases. CDR1 and CDR2 from the germline V gene are KGHSH and LQKENI. The CDR3 sequence is 15 residues long. The V end was cut by 2 bases, the J end by 5 bases, with 12 bases between. CDR3 sequence: CASSPIQGTNEKLFF. The CDR3 coding sequence is TGTGCCAGCTCACCAATCCAGGGCACGAATGAAAAACTGTTTTTT.

The chain employs TRBV25-1 and TRBJ1-1; 8 bases line up with TRBD1. The V gene end was trimmed by 4 bases and the J gene end by 7 bases; junction bases not matched to a gene: 8. From germline, CDR1 is MGHDK and CDR2 SYGVNS. This CDR3 spans 14 amino acids. This CDR3 is CASSVTGEMGEAFF. The CDR3 DNA reads TGTGCCAGCAGTGTGACAGGGGAAATGGGTGAAGCTTTCTTT.

The chain employs TRBV7-9 and TRBJ1-4; possible D gene TRBD1, 5 bases. V dropped 5 bases and J dropped 5 bases, with 18 bases sitting between them. The germline V gene has CDR1 SEHNR and CDR2 FQNEAQ (reference sequence). The CDR3 has 16 residues. CDR3 region: CASSQPRVRVNEKLFF. As DNA, the CDR3 is TGTGCCAGCAGCCAACCCAGGGTTAGGGTGAATGAAAAACTGTTTTTT.

The J gene is TRBJ2-7, the V gene TRBV5-6, with D possibly TRBD1 on 6 matching bases. Germline V gene lookup returns CDR1 SGHDT and CDR2 YYEEEE. The CDR3 is 12 residues long. The V and J ends lost 4 bases and 3 bases respectively, with 8 bases between them. CDR3 DNA: TGTGCCAGCAGCGGACAGTTCTACGAGCAGTACTTC. It codes for CASSGQFYEQYF.

This rearrangement joins TRBV14 to TRBJ2-5; 7 bases are shared with TRBD1. The DNA end favors TRBJ2-7, so the J call may be wrong. The CDR3 is 14 amino acids. Germline CDR1 is SGHDN and CDR2 is FVKESK. Here the CDR3 reads CASSQDWQGVEQYF. The CDR3 DNA reads as TGTGCCAGCAGCCAAGATTGGCAGGGGGTCGAGCAGTACTTC.

V is TRBV27 and J is TRBJ2-5; 7 bases map to TRBD2. Germline V gene data show CDR1 as MNHEY and CDR2 as SMNVEV (reference sequence). The CDR3 runs to 15 residues. V lost 3 bases and J lost 4; bases outside the gene matches: 8. The CDR3 region is CASSFSPGGGETQYF. CDR3 coding DNA: TGTGCCAGCAGTTTCTCACCGGGAGGAGGAGAGACCCAGTACTTC.

The chain uses TRBV15 and TRBJ1-2; D is ambiguous. Germline values: CDR1 LNHNV, CDR2 YYDKDF (reference sequence). The CDR3 extends over 12 amino acids. Trimming left V 4 bases short and J 3 bases short, with 6 bases between. CDR3 in amino acids: CATSKAHYGYTF. In DNA form, the CDR3 reads TGTGCCACCAGCAAAGCGCACTATGGCTACACCTTC. Supplemented by reference TRBV15 and TRBJ1-2, the full variable domain reads DAMVIQNPRYQVTQFGKPVTLSCSQTLNHNVMYWYQQKSSQAPKLLFHYYDKDFNNEADTPDNFQSRRPNTSFCFLDIRSPGLGDTAMYLCATSKAHYGYTFGSGTRLTVV.

The rearrangement uses TRBV6-5 and TRBJ1-2; D call uncertain. CDR3 length: 14 residues. CDR1 MNHEY and CDR2 SVGAGI come from the germline V gene. With 0 bases removed from V and 0 bases from J, the gap between germline ends came to 5 bases. In DNA, the CDR3 is TGTGCCAGCAGTTACTCCACAGCTAACTATGGCTACACCTTC. Translating it yields CASSYSTANYGYTF.

This clone was counted at least ten times. This rearrangement joins TRBV27 to TRBJ2-1; a possible D gene is TRBD2 (5 bases). Germline-derived CDR1 and CDR2 are MNHEY and SMNVEV (reference sequence). This CDR3 contains 12 residues. Trimming pared 6 bases from V and 9 bases from J, leaving 12 bases between. The CDR3 protein is CASSTEDAEQFF. Written as DNA, the CDR3 is TGTGCCAGCAGCACGGAGGACGCTGAGCAGTTCTTC.

This rearrangement joins TRBV28 to TRBJ1-6, with TRBD1 as a possible D gene (6 bases). Germline CDR1 and CDR2: MDHEN and SYDVKM. V shed 9 bases and J shed 4 bases, with 19 bases lying between them. The CDR3 length is 16 residues. CDR3 sequence reads: CASCPGQFLYNSPLHF. The CDR3 nucleotides read TGTGCCAGTTGCCCCGGACAGTTCCTTTATAATTCACCCCTCCACTTT.